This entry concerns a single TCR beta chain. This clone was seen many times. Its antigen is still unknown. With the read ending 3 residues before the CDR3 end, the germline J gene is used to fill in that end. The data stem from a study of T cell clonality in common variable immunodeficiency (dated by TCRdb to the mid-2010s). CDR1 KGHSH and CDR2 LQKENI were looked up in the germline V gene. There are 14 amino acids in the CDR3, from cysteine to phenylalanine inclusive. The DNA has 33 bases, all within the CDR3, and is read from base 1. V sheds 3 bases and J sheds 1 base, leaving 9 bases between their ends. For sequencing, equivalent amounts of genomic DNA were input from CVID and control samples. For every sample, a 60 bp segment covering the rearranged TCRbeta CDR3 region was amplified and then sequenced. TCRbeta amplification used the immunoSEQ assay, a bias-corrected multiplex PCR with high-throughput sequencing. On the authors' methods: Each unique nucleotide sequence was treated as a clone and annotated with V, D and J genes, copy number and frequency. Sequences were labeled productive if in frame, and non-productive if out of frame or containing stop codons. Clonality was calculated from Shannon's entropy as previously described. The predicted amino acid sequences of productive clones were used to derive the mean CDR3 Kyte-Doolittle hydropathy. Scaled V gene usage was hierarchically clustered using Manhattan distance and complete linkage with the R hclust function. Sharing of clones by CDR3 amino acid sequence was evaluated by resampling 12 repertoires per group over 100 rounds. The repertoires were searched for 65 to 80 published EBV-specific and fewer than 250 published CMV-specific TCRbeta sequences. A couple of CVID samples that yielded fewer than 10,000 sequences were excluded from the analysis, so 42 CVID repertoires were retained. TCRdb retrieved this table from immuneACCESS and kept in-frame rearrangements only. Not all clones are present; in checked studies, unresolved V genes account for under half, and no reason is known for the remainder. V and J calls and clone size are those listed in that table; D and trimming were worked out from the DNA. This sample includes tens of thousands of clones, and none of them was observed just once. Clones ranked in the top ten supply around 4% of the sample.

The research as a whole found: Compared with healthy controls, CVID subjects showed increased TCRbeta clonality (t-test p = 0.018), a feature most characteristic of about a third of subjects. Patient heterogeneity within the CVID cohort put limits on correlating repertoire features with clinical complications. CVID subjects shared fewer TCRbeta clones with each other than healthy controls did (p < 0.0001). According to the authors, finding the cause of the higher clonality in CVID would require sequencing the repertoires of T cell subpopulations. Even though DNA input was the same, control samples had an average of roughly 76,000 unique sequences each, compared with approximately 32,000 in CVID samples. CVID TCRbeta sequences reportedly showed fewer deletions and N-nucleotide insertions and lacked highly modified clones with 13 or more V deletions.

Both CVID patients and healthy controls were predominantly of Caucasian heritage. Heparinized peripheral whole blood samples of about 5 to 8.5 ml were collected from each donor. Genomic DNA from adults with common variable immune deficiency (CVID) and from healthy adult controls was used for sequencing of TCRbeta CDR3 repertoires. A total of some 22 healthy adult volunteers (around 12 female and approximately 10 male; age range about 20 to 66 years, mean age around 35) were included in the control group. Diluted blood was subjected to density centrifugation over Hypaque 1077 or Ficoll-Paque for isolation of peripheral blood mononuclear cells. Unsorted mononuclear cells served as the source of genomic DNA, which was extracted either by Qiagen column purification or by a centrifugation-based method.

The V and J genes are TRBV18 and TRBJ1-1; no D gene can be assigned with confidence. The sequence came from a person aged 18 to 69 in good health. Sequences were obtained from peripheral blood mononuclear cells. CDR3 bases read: TGTGCCAGCTCACCGGGCACCCAGAACACTGAA. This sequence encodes CASSPGTQNTE. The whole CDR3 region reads CASSPGTQNTEAFF.